These T cell receptor beta chains were read from a single sample in a study of T cells in Graves' hyperthyroidism and ophthalmopathy. In TCRdb, the multiplex PCR reads were re-called with MiXCR into one record per CDR3 protein. The data show about 370,000 distinct CDR3 sequences, roughly 15% seen once. The sample comprised blood. These receptors all stem from a woman aged 55-69 years with Graves' ophthalmopathy. Each CDR3 is given with its conserved first and last residue. D genes are given only for firm matches. The listing skips clone size in some rows; elsewhere it reads once, few, many or a size class.

. . TRBJ1-5 TRBV5-6 TGTGCCAGCAGCTCGCAAGGTTATCAGCCCCAGCATTTT CASSSQGYQPQHF
. few TRBJ1-5 TRBV20-1 TGCAGTGCTTTACAGGGAGAGGTCCAGCATTTT CSALQGEVQHF
. many TRBJ1-1 TRBV2 TGTGCCAGCAGTGACGGGGGGAGGCCCGAAGCTTTCTTT CASSDGGRPEAFF
TRBD1 many TRBJ1-2 TRBV7-9 TGTGCCAGCAGCTTACTAGACAGGGGCTATGGCTACACCTTC CASSLLDRGYGYTF
TRBD1 . TRBJ2-7 TRBV7-9 TGTGCCAGCAGCTTAGCGGACAGGGGACCTTACGAGCAGTACTTC CASSLADRGPYEQYF
. many TRBJ2-7 TRBV11-2 TGTGCCAGCAGCTTAGTTCTGGTAGCGATAAACGAGCAGTACTTC CASSLVLVAINEQYF
. many TRBJ2-5 TRBV25-1 TGTGCCAGCAGTGGGCACTCGCTGAAGTCGGAGACCCAGTACTTC CASSGHSLKSETQYF
TRBD2 . TRBJ2-5 TRBV28 TGTGCCAGCAGCTTCGAACTAGCGGGAGTGGGTGAGACCCAGTACTTC CASSFELAGVGETQYF
. . TRBJ1-1 TRBV10-3 TGTGCCATCAGTGAGGGTGCAGGGATGGGGATGAACACTGAAGCTTTCTTT CAISEGAGMGMNTEAFF
TRBD1 many TRBJ2-7 TRBV6-1 TGTGCCAGCAACCCGACAGGGACCGGCGAGCAGTACTTC CASNPTGTGEQYF
TRBD2 many TRBJ2-7 TRBV27 TGTGCCAGCGCACTCAAGACTAGCGTGCCCTACGAGCAGTACTTC CASALKTSVPYEQYF
. . TRBJ1-5 TRBV6-2/TRBV6-3 TGTGCCAGCCAGGTGAGCAATCAGCCCCAGCATTTT CASQVSNQPQHF
TRBD2 few TRBJ2-1 TRBV20-1 TGCAGTGCCCGCCCCGGGACAAACAGACTAGCGGGAGACTACAATGAGCAGTTCTTC CSARPGTNRLAGDYNEQFF
. many TRBJ1-5 TRBV30 TGTGCCTGGACCAGGGGTTTCAATCAGCCCCAGCATTTT CAWTRGFNQPQHF
TRBD1 few TRBJ2-6 TRBV20-1 TGCAGTGCTGGGGACAGTACGGGGGCCAACGTCCTGACTTTC CSAGDSTGANVLTF
TRBD2 many TRBJ2-1 TRBV6-1 TGTGCCAGCAGTGGGATGGGACTAGCGGGAGCTAATGAGCAGTTCTTC CASSGMGLAGANEQFF
. few TRBJ2-1 TRBV19 TGTGCCAGTAGAAACGGCAGGGTCAATGAGCAGTTCTTC CASRNGRVNEQFF
. . TRBJ2-1 TRBV6-2/TRBV6-3 TGTGCCAGCAGTTCCCCAGGAGAGCAGTCCTTC CASSSPGEQSF
TRBD2 few TRBJ2-2 TRBV13 TGTGCCAGCAGCCCCCGGACTAGCGGATACACCGGGGAGCTGTTTTTT CASSPRTSGYTGELFF
. . TRBJ1-5 TRBV7-9 TGTGCCAGCAGCTTCAATTCAGGGGACCCTTATAGCAATCAGCCCCAGCATTTT CASSFNSGDPYSNQPQHF
TRBD2 . TRBJ2-1 TRBV27 TGTGCCAGCACCTTTCGCATGGGACTAGCGGGAGCTGAGCAGTTCTTC CASTFRMGLAGAEQFF
TRBD2 . TRBJ2-2 TRBV7-2 TGTGCCATCACTCCTCGTGGGACTAGCCCCGGGGAGCTGTTTTTT CAITPRGTSPGELFF
. . TRBJ2-1 TRBV20-1 TGCAGTGGAACTCGAAGGAAGGGGTTAATCAATGAGCAGTTCTTC CSGTRRKGLINEQFF
TRBD2 . TRBJ2-7 TRBV4-2 TGTGCCAGCAGCCAAGTTCCAAGGGGAGGGACCTACGAGCAGTACTTC CASSQVPRGGTYEQYF
. many TRBJ2-1 TRBV24-1 TGTGCCACCAGTGATGGGGAGGACAATGAGCAGTTCTTC CATSDGEDNEQFF
TRBD2 many TRBJ2-5 TRBV5-1 TGCGCCAGCAGCTTGGGCGGGAGCGGCCAAGAGACCCAGTACTTC CASSLGGSGQETQYF
. . TRBJ2-1 TRBV9 TGTGCCAGCAGCTCTCAGCCGGGACGAAAGTTCTTC CASSSQPGRKFF
TRBD2 many TRBJ2-1 TRBV5-1 TGCGCCAGCAGCTTGGTGCTAGCGGGGGCCAATGAGCAGTTCTTC CASSLVLAGANEQFF
TRBD2 . TRBJ2-7 TRBV28 TGTGCCAGCAGTTTCTCGGGAGGGCCCTACGAGCAGTACTTC CASSFSGGPYEQYF
TRBD1 many TRBJ1-6 TRBV12-3/TRBV12-4 TGTGCCAGCAGTACCACCGGGACAGGGATCGGTAATTCACCCCTCCACTTT CASSTTGTGIGNSPLHF
TRBD2 . TRBJ2-2 TRBV27 TGTGCCAGCCTGACCCCGGGACTAGCGGGAGGAAGGGGCGGGGAGCTGTTTTTT CASLTPGLAGGRGGELFF
. many TRBJ2-3 TRBV2 TGTGCCAGCAGACAGGGAGGGACCAGCCCGGGAGATACGCAGTATTTT CASRQGGTSPGDTQYF